The 2 T cell receptor beta chains below come from one sample, sequenced in a study of T cell repertoires in cytomegalovirus infection. TCRdb independently ran MiXCR on the reads; one entry per CDR3 protein. The data contain over 150,000 distinct CDR3 sequences, around 15% of them singletons. Sequenced input: PBMCs. The receptors shown here come from a human donor in good health (CMV status not recorded). Some clones in this sample may be carry-over from other donors' samples.

The V and J genes are TRBV28 and TRBJ1-5, with D hard to call. CDR3 length equals 12 residues. Deletions cut 3 bases from V and 9 bases from J, with 9 bases between. CDR1 is MDHEN, CDR2 SYDVKM, per germline. CDR3 sequence (DNA): TGTGCCAGCAGTTTGGGCCCCCGGCCCCAGCATTTT. Translating gives CASSLGPRPQHF.

This clonotype was seen many times. This rearrangement joins TRBV29-1 to TRBJ1-4; 10 nucleotides agree with TRBD1. This CDR3 contains 13 residues. Germline CDR1 and CDR2: SQVTM and ANQGSEA. Trimming removed 7 bases from V and 6 bases from J; junction bases left unmatched: 5. The CDR3: CSAEGQGYEKLFF. DNA for the CDR3: TGCAGCGCCGAGGGACAGGGGTATGAAAAACTGTTTTTT.